The rows below give T cell receptor beta chains drawn from one sample of a study of cytomegalovirus exposure and HLA in healthy donors. Sequenced by immunoSEQ multiplex PCR; TCRdb stores in-frame clones only, minus some. The repertoire includes under 200,000 clones, 70% to 90% of them detected once, and around 1.9% sits in the top ten. Sequencing used PBMCs. The receptors here all came from a young woman in good health and CMV-seronegative. Each CDR3 is given with its conserved first and last residue. The order of the fields is J gene, V gene, D gene, CDR3 length, clone size, CDR3 protein, CDR3 DNA. D genes are given only for firm matches. Not all rows give a size; the values are once, few, many and, for expanded clones, a class.

J gene: TRBJ1-1
V gene: TRBV5-1
D gene: TRBD1
CDR3 length: 12
clone size: .
CDR3 protein: CASTRGLGRAFF
CDR3 DNA: TGCGCCAGCACCAGGGGGCTTGGAAGAGCTTTCTTT

J gene: TRBJ1-2
V gene: TRBV5-1
D gene: .
CDR3 length: 16
clone size: .
CDR3 protein: CASSSADGTSNYGYTF
CDR3 DNA: TGCGCCAGCAGCTCTGCGGATGGAACCTCTAACTATGGCTACACCTTC

J gene: TRBJ1-2
V gene: TRBV11-2
D gene: TRBD1
CDR3 length: 15
clone size: .
CDR3 protein: CASSSGTGGARGYTF
CDR3 DNA: TGTGCCAGCAGCTCAGGGACAGGGGGCGCAAGGGGCTACACCTTC

J gene: TRBJ2-1
V gene: TRBV4-1
D gene: TRBD1
CDR3 length: 14
clone size: .
CDR3 protein: CASSQAQGAREQFF
CDR3 DNA: TGCGCCAGCAGCCAGGCGCAGGGGGCGCGGGAGCAGTTCTTC

J gene: TRBJ2-3
V gene: TRBV5-1
D gene: TRBD2
CDR3 length: 13
clone size: .
CDR3 protein: CASSWTGGDTQYF
CDR3 DNA: TGCGCCAGCAGCTGGACGGGGGGAGATACGCAGTATTTT

J gene: TRBJ1-3
V gene: TRBV29-1
D gene: .
CDR3 length: 14
clone size: once
CDR3 protein: CSIKTESSGNTIYF
CDR3 DNA: TGCAGCATAAAGACTGAGAGCTCTGGAAACACCATATATTTT

J gene: TRBJ2-7
V gene: TRBV7-9
D gene: .
CDR3 length: 14
clone size: once
CDR3 protein: CASSGSGTYYEQYF
CDR3 DNA: TGTGCCAGCAGCGGAAGCGGGACATACTACGAGCAGTACTTC

J gene: TRBJ1-2
V gene: TRBV9
D gene: TRBD1
CDR3 length: 16
clone size: .
CDR3 protein: CASSGSTRGRLHGYTF
CDR3 DNA: TGTGCCAGCAGCGGATCAACCAGGGGGCGCTTGCACGGCTACACCTTC

J gene: TRBJ2-7
V gene: TRBV25-1
D gene: TRBD1
CDR3 length: 17
clone size: medium-sized
CDR3 protein: CASSSETGGAIMSEQYF
CDR3 DNA: TGTGCCAGCAGCTCCGAGACAGGGGGCGCGATCATGTCCGAGCAGTACTTC

J gene: TRBJ2-1
V gene: TRBV9
D gene: .
CDR3 length: 20
clone size: .
CDR3 protein: CASSVAGGIGTAGSYNEQFF
CDR3 DNA: TGTGCCAGCAGCGTAGCTGGGGGGATAGGGACCGCCGGCTCCTACAATGAGCAGTTCTTC

J gene: TRBJ2-7
V gene: TRBV7-8
D gene: .
CDR3 length: 15
clone size: once
CDR3 protein: CASSPESTGSYEQYF
CDR3 DNA: TGTGCCAGCAGCCCCGAGTCCACAGGATCCTACGAGCAGTACTTC

J gene: TRBJ2-3
V gene: TRBV4-1
D gene: TRBD2
CDR3 length: 17
clone size: .
CDR3 protein: CASSQEIAGGLTDTQYF
CDR3 DNA: TGCGCCAGCAGCCAAGAAATAGCGGGGGGACTCACAGATACGCAGTATTTT

J gene: TRBJ2-7
V gene: TRBV11-2
D gene: TRBD1
CDR3 length: 15
clone size: .
CDR3 protein: CASSRWDREKHEQYF
CDR3 DNA: TGTGCCAGCAGCCGCTGGGACAGGGAAAAGCACGAGCAGTACTTC

J gene: TRBJ1-4
V gene: TRBV6-1
D gene: .
CDR3 length: 14
clone size: .
CDR3 protein: CASSGTVTNEKLFF
CDR3 DNA: TGTGCCAGCAGCGGGACTGTTACTAATGAAAAACTGTTTTTT

J gene: TRBJ2-7
V gene: TRBV20-1
D gene: .
CDR3 length: 11
clone size: .
CDR3 protein: CSATPLYEQYF
CDR3 DNA: TGCAGTGCTACCCCTTTGTACGAGCAGTACTTC

J gene: TRBJ2-7
V gene: TRBV4-1
D gene: TRBD2
CDR3 length: 15
clone size: .
CDR3 protein: CASSPRGGGAYEQYF
CDR3 DNA: TGCGCCAGCAGCCCCCGGGGCGGGGGGGCCTACGAGCAGTACTTC

J gene: TRBJ2-3
V gene: TRBV5-1
D gene: TRBD2
CDR3 length: 16
clone size: once
CDR3 protein: CASSLFASGGPDTQYF
CDR3 DNA: TGCGCCAGCAGCTTGTTCGCTAGCGGGGGCCCGGATACGCAGTATTTT